This is a list of T cell receptor beta chains from one sample in a study of blood T cell repertoires in COVID-19. Libraries were prepared by immunoSEQ multiplex PCR; TCRdb keeps only in-frame clonotypes and omits some of them. The data contain 40,000 or so clones, around 90% of them singletons. The source material was peripheral blood. The source is a woman in her twenties or thirties in a cohort sampled during active COVID-19. The CDR3 runs from the conserved cysteine through the conserved F or W. Fields, in order: CDR3 DNA, CDR3 protein, CDR3 length, V gene, D gene, J gene, clone size. A D gene is named only where the DNA matches it firmly. Size tells how often a clone was seen (once, few, many) or the class of an expanded clone, and some rows leave it out.

TGTGCCAGCAGCCGATCCTCCTCGGGCAAAAACATTCAGTACTTC	CASSRSSSGKNIQYF	15	TRBV6-2/TRBV6-3	NA	TRBJ2-4	NA
TGTGCCAGCAGCACACCCCCATCCTACGAGCAGTACTTC	CASSTPPSYEQYF	13	TRBV7-3	NA	TRBJ2-7	NA
TGCGCCAGCAACCCTAGGGGGAGACGCCAAAGCGGGATAACCTACAATGAGCAGTTCTTC	CASNPRGRRQSGITYNEQFF	20	TRBV10-2	NA	TRBJ2-1	NA
TGCAGCGTTAGTGACATGAACACTGAAGCTTTCTTT	CSVSDMNTEAFF	12	TRBV29-1	NA	TRBJ1-1	once
TGTGCCAGCAGCCAAACTAGCGGGAGGGCCTTTTCCTACAATGAGCAGTTCTTC	CASSQTSGRAFSYNEQFF	18	TRBV3-1/TRBV3-2	TRBD2	TRBJ2-1	NA
TGTGCCAGCAGCGTAGCGTCAGGGGGCTCTTACAATGAGCAGTTCTTC	CASSVASGGSYNEQFF	16	TRBV9	TRBD1	TRBJ2-1	NA
TGTGCCAGCAGCCACCACCCCCCATCGGTAGCGGGAGTGGGCAATGAGCAGTTCTTC	CASSHHPPSVAGVGNEQFF	19	TRBV7-3	TRBD2	TRBJ2-1	NA
TGTGCCAGCACGCAGGGGGCGCAGGACTATGGCTACACCTTC	CASTQGAQDYGYTF	14	TRBV2	TRBD1	TRBJ1-2	NA
TGTGCCAGCAGCTTACTAGGACAGGGGGACGACTATGGCTACACCTTC	CASSLLGQGDDYGYTF	16	TRBV7-9	TRBD1	TRBJ1-2	NA
TGTGCCAGCAGTCCCCTAGCGGGACTGGACGAGCAGTACTTC	CASSPLAGLDEQYF	14	TRBV6-5	TRBD2	TRBJ2-7	few
TGTGCCACCAGCAGAGAACGGGGTACCTACGAGCAGTACTTC	CATSRERGTYEQYF	14	TRBV15	NA	TRBJ2-7	NA
TGTGCCAGCAGCCCACCCCAGGGGGGTGGAAACACCATATATTTT	CASSPPQGGGNTIYF	15	TRBV5-6	TRBD1	TRBJ1-3	NA
TGTGCCAGTTCCCGACAGCACCAAGAGACCCAGTACTTC	CASSRQHQETQYF	13	TRBV19	NA	TRBJ2-5	NA
TGTGCCAGCAGCTTAAGCAGGGCGACGAATTACTACGAGCAGTACTTC	CASSLSRATNYYEQYF	16	TRBV7-9	NA	TRBJ2-7	few
TGCGCCAGCAGCCAAACAGGGGCGAGCAATCAGCCCCAGCATTTT	CASSQTGASNQPQHF	15	TRBV4-3	TRBD1	TRBJ1-5	NA
TGTGCCAGCAGCCGATACAGGGGCTCAGGGGGCTACACCTTC	CASSRYRGSGGYTF	14	TRBV5-4	TRBD1	TRBJ1-2	NA
TGTGCCAGCGAAGAACTAGCGGGACCGAGCTCCTACAATGAGCAGTTCTTC	CASEELAGPSSYNEQFF	17	TRBV5-8	TRBD2	TRBJ2-1	NA
TGTGCCAGCAGCTTCGTCCGGGACAGGCTAGACTTC	CASSFVRDRLDF	12	TRBV4-2	TRBD1	TRBJ2-7	NA
TGCAGCGTACCCGACAGCGGACTAGGCGGGAGGGCCCCCTACAATGAGCAGTTCTTC	CSVPDSGLGGRAPYNEQFF	19	TRBV29-1	TRBD2	TRBJ2-1	NA
TGTGCCACCAGCCAACGTTTCCCTAGCGGGGGGGTTCCCAAGACCCAGTACTTC	CATSQRFPSGGVPKTQYF	18	TRBV15	TRBD2	TRBJ2-5	once
TGTGCCAGCAGCCTAGGTTTCCCCATAGCTAACTATGGCTACACCTTC	CASSLGFPIANYGYTF	16	TRBV25-1	NA	TRBJ1-2	few
TGTGCCAGCAGCCCTGAGACAGGGGTGGACACTGAAGCTTTCTTT	CASSPETGVDTEAFF	15	TRBV3-1/TRBV3-2	TRBD1	TRBJ1-1	NA
TGTGCCAGCAGCCAAGAGGCTAGCGGCTCCTACGAGCAGTACTTC	CASSQEASGSYEQYF	15	TRBV4-2	TRBD2	TRBJ2-7	NA
TGTGCCAGCTCAAATCCGACTGGAACCCCTAGCACAGATACGCAGTATTTT	CASSNPTGTPSTDTQYF	17	TRBV3-1/TRBV3-2	NA	TRBJ2-3	NA
TGTGCCAGCAGCCCCGGGTGGGATGAGCAGTTCTTC	CASSPGWDEQFF	12	TRBV14	NA	TRBJ2-1	NA
TGTGCCAGCAGCCAAGAGGGAGCTCCCCGCACAGATACGCAGTATTTT	CASSQEGAPRTDTQYF	16	TRBV4-2	NA	TRBJ2-3	NA
TGTGCCAGCAGCGGACAGCCTCTCACCGGGGAGCTGTTTTTT	CASSGQPLTGELFF	14	TRBV2	NA	TRBJ2-2	once
TGTGCCAGCAGACCTCAGGGTTGGCTAGCGAGCAATGAGCAGTTCTTC	CASRPQGWLASNEQFF	16	TRBV7-2	NA	TRBJ2-1	NA
TGTGCCAGCAGCTTAGGCGGTCACTCCTACGAGCAGTACTTC	CASSLGGHSYEQYF	14	TRBV7-3	NA	TRBJ2-7	few
TGTGCCACCAGTGACCCGGGACTAGCGGGATTTAGAGGCACCGGGGAGCTGTTTTTT	CATSDPGLAGFRGTGELFF	19	TRBV24-1	TRBD2	TRBJ2-2	NA
TGTGCCAGCACCCTCCGGGATATGGGTGAGCAGTTCTTC	CASTLRDMGEQFF	13	TRBV9	NA	TRBJ2-1	NA
TGTGCCAGCAGCCCCTCAGCAGGGATGAACACTGAAGCTTTCTTT	CASSPSAGMNTEAFF	15	TRBV6-2/TRBV6-3	NA	TRBJ1-1	NA
TGTGCCAGCAGCTTATCCGACTTTACTTGGAGAACTGAAGCTTTCTTT	CASSLSDFTWRTEAFF	16	TRBV7-9	NA	TRBJ1-1	NA
TGTGCCAGCAGCCCCCCGGGTAGCGGCTACGAGCAGTACTTC	CASSPPGSGYEQYF	14	TRBV11-2	NA	TRBJ2-7	once
TGTGCCAGCAGCCCCAGGGGTCCCTATGGCTACACCTTC	CASSPRGPYGYTF	13	TRBV6-5	NA	TRBJ1-2	NA
TGTGCCAGCAGTTACTCCAGGGTAACGAACACCGGGGAGCTGTTTTTT	CASSYSRVTNTGELFF	16	TRBV6-5	NA	TRBJ2-2	NA
TGTGCCAGCAGCTCAACAGGGGGCCCCCACGAGCAGTACTTC	CASSSTGGPHEQYF	14	TRBV7-9	TRBD1	TRBJ2-7	NA
TGTGCCAGCATTGGGCGGGAGGGCCTGCACGAGACCCAGTACTTC	CASIGREGLHETQYF	15	TRBV7-3	TRBD2	TRBJ2-5	NA
TGTGCCAGCACCCTTCCCGAAGACAGTCCCTTTAACCTTTACGAGCAGTACTTC	CASTLPEDSPFNLYEQYF	18	TRBV2	NA	TRBJ2-7	NA
TGTGCCAGCAGTTTCGACAGGGACACCTACGAGCAGTACTTC	CASSFDRDTYEQYF	14	TRBV6-2/TRBV6-3	TRBD1	TRBJ2-7	NA
TGTGCCAGCAGCTCCACAGGGGTGGCTGGGGCCAACGTCCTGACTTTC	CASSSTGVAGANVLTF	16	TRBV5-5	TRBD1	TRBJ2-6	NA
TGTGCCAGCAGCTTGGGGAGACAGGGTGGGGCTGAAGCTTTCTTT	CASSLGRQGGAEAFF	15	TRBV5-6	TRBD1	TRBJ1-1	NA
TGTGCCAGCAGCCAGCTTAGGGGGCCCTCCAAAAACATTCAGTACTTC	CASSQLRGPSKNIQYF	16	TRBV5-5	TRBD1	TRBJ2-4	NA
TGTGCCAGCAGCTTAGGCAGGTCAGAGACCCAGTACTTC	CASSLGRSETQYF	13	TRBV7-8	NA	TRBJ2-5	NA
TGTGCCAGCAGCCGCGGACTAGCGGGAGTCGGCGTCGGGGAGCAGTACTTC	CASSRGLAGVGVGEQYF	17	TRBV13	TRBD2	TRBJ2-7	NA
TGCGCCAGCAGCTTCCGACTAGCGGGAGGGCGAGATACGCAGTATTTT	CASSFRLAGGRDTQYF	16	TRBV5-1	TRBD2	TRBJ2-3	NA
TGTGCCAGCAGCCGCGGGGGCGGGACCTACGAGCAGTACTTC	CASSRGGGTYEQYF	14	TRBV11-2	NA	TRBJ2-7	few
TGCGCCAGCAGCCAAGATTGGTATAAGGAGGGTGGCTACACCTTC	CASSQDWYKEGGYTF	15	TRBV4-1	NA	TRBJ1-2	once
TGCGCCAGCAGCGGGCCGGGGACTAGCGGCCCCTACGAGCAGTACTTC	CASSGPGTSGPYEQYF	16	TRBV5-1	TRBD2	TRBJ2-7	NA
TGTGCCACCAGGAGGGTTAGCGGGAGGGACGCCTACGAGCAGTACTTC	CATRRVSGRDAYEQYF	16	TRBV7-8	TRBD2	TRBJ2-7	NA
TGTGCCAGCAGCGGCGGGACTCAGAACACCGGGGAGCTGTTTTTT	CASSGGTQNTGELFF	15	TRBV9	NA	TRBJ2-2	NA
TGTGCCAGTAGTAGGAGTCCCTACGAGCAGTACTTC	CASSRSPYEQYF	12	TRBV19	NA	TRBJ2-7	few